This T cell receptor (beta chain) was sequenced for a study of blood T cells in healthy people across ages (dated by TCRdb to between 2015 and 2017). Regarding the study in general: In model experiments, template switching captured roughly one uniquely barcoded TCR beta cDNA molecule for every two T cells. To track age-related changes in TCR beta repertoire diversity, the study relied on deep sequencing normalized with unique cDNA molecular identifiers. Four age groups were formed from the donors: young (average 16 years), middle-aged (more than 35), aged (62) and long-lived (roughly 81). Using the same blood draw, the study looked at two additional independent replicas of 1 million unique cDNA reads for two donors, one aged 18 to 30 and the other aged 80 or older. The paper as a whole reports these results and caveats: The percentage of naive T cells measured by flow cytometry correlated strongly with observed TCR beta diversity. Compared with the aged group, the long-lived group had more naive CD4+ T cells, fewer expanded clones and increased TCR diversity, a pattern suggesting age selection. Because donor CMV infection status was unknown, age-related changes in expanded clonotypes were potentially confounded. As age increased, observed TCR beta diversity per million T cells dropped in a roughly linear way, and a significant reduction was already evident by age 40. Total diversity estimates from one million sequenced T cells were considered lower bounds and underestimates. Conclusive comparison of naive and antigen-experienced compartments was prevented by the profiling of bulk unsorted PBMCs.

Reading the germline V gene gives CDR1 SQVTM and CDR2 ANQGSEA. V and J lose 8 bases and 4 bases, and a span of 12 bases separates them. Inclusive of the bounding cysteine and phenylalanine, the CDR3 is 12 residues long. The retained sequence is limited to the CDR3, 36 bases, with the frame set at the first base. The donors were roughly 38 Caucasian individuals from Russia, aged roughly 6 to 100 years, who were systemically healthy. Approximately 9.3 milliliters of peripheral blood were drawn from each donor into EDTA-treated Vacutainer tubes. Ficoll-Paque density-gradient centrifugation was used to isolate PBMCs, with at least 7 million per sample. Trizol reagent was used to extract total RNA from the PBMCs, yielding at least 5 micrograms per sample. For every donor, an aliquot of PBMCs went through flow cytometry to measure the percentages of naive CD45RAhigh/CD27high T cells. About this clonotype itself: It lacks a known antigen. No clone much larger than this one lies a single base away; base qualities are absent.

Libraries were prepared through 5' RACE. Sequencer: Illumina HiSeq 2500. A second PCR of roughly 6 to 11 cycles was run with a J-beta primer mix and a sample-barcoded 5' primer. A template-switch 5' adaptor carrying 12 random nucleotides introduced a unique molecular identifier onto each TCR beta cDNA molecule. Each sample yielded at least 2.5 million CDR3-containing paired-end reads. First-strand cDNA was synthesized from all RNA with the Mint cDNA synthesis kit, primed by a TRBC-specific oligonucleotide. Following uracil-DNA glycosylase treatment, all cDNA underwent a first 18-cycle PCR with the universal primers M1SS and BC2_uni_R. The original methods were these. For normalization, 1 million high-quality reads were randomly selected from each sample, with every read carrying a distinct molecular identifier. Instead of being binned into consensus sequences, reads with shared molecular identifiers were discarded. MiTCR, set to a Q25 quality threshold and the strictest error-elimination algorithm, was used for CDR3 identification, clonotype clustering and error correction. A nonparametric unseen species model with Euler transformation was used to estimate a lower bound on total TCR beta diversity. TCRdb reworked the public reads: Q25 trimming with fastp, MiXCR clone assembly, productive beta chains retained. Merged by CDR3 protein, the rows form single entries marked with the most common genes and DNA. TCRdb, rather than the study authors, made the V and J calls. The sample table records about 800,000 distinct CDR3 sequences; 20% to 30% of these occur just once. The ten largest clones add up to roughly 3.5% of the sample.

These records were also assigned to another study, of T cells of mothers and their children. Drawing on the second study: The donors were nine systemically healthy Caucasian individuals, made up of three mothers and their six children. cDNA synthesis consumed the entire amount of extracted RNA, loaded at about 1.6 ug RNA in each 15 ul reaction. In the second PCR, the M1S primer introduced both the sample barcodes and 2-4 random nucleotides. Each mother yielded over 8 million TCR beta CDR3 reads and each child 2.5 million to 3 million reads. Thymic selection similarly shapes TCR recombination output in related and unrelated pairs, with minor effect from inherited differences. Related mother-child pairs always showed normalized repertoire overlap that was slightly higher than in unrelated mother-child pairs, though the difference was never significant. No persistent microchimeric T cell clones were found, with a detection sensitivity of approximately 95 clones per million clonotypes. Deep NGS was used in the study to compare the TCR beta repertoires of mothers and children and to look for features that separate related mother-child pairs from unrelated individuals. The mean age was around 40 +/- 4 years for the mothers and around 10 +/- 4 years for the children. After adapter ligation was performed with NEBNext reagents, the libraries were sequenced on an Illumina HiSeq 2000 with 100+100 nt paired-end reads. To prevent cross-contamination, the mother and child libraries were prepared a month apart and were sequenced in separate runs. For each donor, somewhere between about 450,000 and 2,200,000 distinct TCR beta clonotypes were identified. Naive TCR beta clonotypes were estimated from low-frequency clonotypes matched to each donor's FACS-determined naive share, without sorting.

The sequenced sample consisted of blood. The sequence was collected from a boy younger than 18 in good health. The V and J segments used are TRBV29-1 and TRBJ2-1; the D gene assignment is perhaps TRBD1 or TRBD2, with each matching 5 bases. For the CDR3, the sequence is CSQGTGYNEQFF. The DNA is TGCAGCCAAGGGACGGGTTACAATGAGCAGTTCTTC.